This passage covers 7 T cell receptor beta chains from one sample sequenced in a study of shared clonotypes between healthy human individuals. This table comes from immunoSEQ multiplex PCR, and its TCRdb copy is limited to in-frame clones, with some not included. Of hundreds of thousands of clones in the sample, about 74% were seen once. Sequencing used memory CD4+ T cells sorted from blood. Stated subset: CD45RA-negative fraction. The receptors come from a woman aged 25-40 years in good health.

The chain combines TRBV18 with TRBJ2-2; TRBD1 is a possible D gene (5 bases). Trimming left V 8 bases short and J 3 bases short, with 13 bases between. CDR3 length: 14 amino acids. Germline-derived CDR1 and CDR2 are KGHSH and LQKENI. The CDR3 region is CASTTQGDTGELFF. The CDR3 DNA reads as TGTGCCAGCACGACGCAAGGGGACACCGGGGAGCTGTTTTTT.

This chain joins TRBV29-1 and TRBJ2-3; 9 bases are a match to TRBD2. The J segment lost 6 bases and the V segment lost 1 base, leaving 5 bases of the junction unmatched. This CDR3 comprises 14 residues. The germline V gene encodes CDR1 SQVTM and CDR2 ANQGSEA. CDR3 sequence reads: CSVEALAGVDTQYF. CDR3 DNA sequence: TGCAGCGTTGAAGCATTAGCGGGAGTGGATACGCAGTATTTT.

CDR3 DNA sequence: TGTGCCAGCAGCTTGGCGGACAGGGGGCGACTGGGGACTGAAGCTTTCTTT. It is translated as CASSLADRGRLGTEAFF. V gene TRBV5-4 combines with J gene TRBJ1-1; TRBD1 agrees at 11 bases. V shed 0 bases, J shed 5 bases, and the junction held 9 bases outside the gene matches. The CDR3 length is 17 residues. CDR1 and CDR2 from the germline V gene are SGHNT and YYREEE (reference sequence).

This clone occurred once. Other DNA sequences in the same sample also yield this CDR3. The chain uses TRBV27 and TRBJ1-2; D is ambiguous. V was clipped by 3 bases and J by 2 bases, with 7 bases between them. Per germline, CDR1 MNHEY and CDR2 SMNVEV (reference sequence). The CDR3 is 13 residues long. As DNA, the CDR3 is TGTGCCAGCAGTTTGAGGGCGAACTATGGCTACACCTTC. It encodes CASSLRANYGYTF.

The sample holds a few counts of this clone. The genes are TRBV28 and TRBJ1-5; D unresolved. Between the trimmed V and J ends, which lost 3 bases and 1 base, there was a span of 7 bases. The CDR3 covers 14 residues. Germline lookup yields CDR1 MDHEN and CDR2 SYDVKM. CDR3 in DNA: TGTGCCAGCAGTTTGGTTAGGAGCAATCAGCCCCAGCATTTT. The encoded protein is CASSLVRSNQPQHF.

The chain uses TRBV5-1 and TRBJ2-1; a weak D match, TRBD1 (6 bases). CDR3 size: 14 residues. V was cut by 7 bases and J by 8 bases, with 19 bases left in between. The germline gives CDR1 SGHRS, CDR2 YFSETQ. For the CDR3, the DNA is TGCGCCAGCGCCACGGACAGTGGGCGCGATGAGCAGTTCTTC. Amino acids: CASATDSGRDEQFF. Drawing the rest from reference TRBV5-1 and TRBJ2-1, the complete variable domain is KAGVTQTPRYLIKTRGQQVTLSCSPISGHRSVSWYQQTPGQGLQFLFEYFSETQRNKGNFPGRFSGRQFSNSRSEMNVSTLELGDSALYLCASATDSGRDEQFFGPGTRLTVL.

This clone was seen more than once but under ten times. The chain carries TRBV5-6 and TRBJ2-1; 7 nucleotides match TRBD1. Germline CDR1 is SGHDT and CDR2 is YYEEEE. V was pared by 0 bases and J by 10 bases, with 10 bases of the junction left unmatched. The CDR3 runs to 15 residues. The CDR3 DNA reads TGTGCCAGCAGCTTGGCCTACAGGGGAGAGGGGGAGCAGTTCTTC. Amino acid sequence: CASSLAYRGEGEQFF.